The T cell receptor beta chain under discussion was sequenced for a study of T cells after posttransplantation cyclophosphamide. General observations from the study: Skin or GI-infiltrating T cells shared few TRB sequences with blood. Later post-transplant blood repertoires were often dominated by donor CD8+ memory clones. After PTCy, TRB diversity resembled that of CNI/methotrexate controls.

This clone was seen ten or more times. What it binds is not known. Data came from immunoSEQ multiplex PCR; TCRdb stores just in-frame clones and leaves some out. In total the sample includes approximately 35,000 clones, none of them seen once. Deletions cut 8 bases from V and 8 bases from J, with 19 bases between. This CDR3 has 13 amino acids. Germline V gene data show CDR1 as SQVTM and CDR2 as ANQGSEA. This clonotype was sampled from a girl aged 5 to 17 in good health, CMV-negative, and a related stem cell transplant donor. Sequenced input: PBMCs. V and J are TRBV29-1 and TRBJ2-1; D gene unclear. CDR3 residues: CSSVDATAYEQFF. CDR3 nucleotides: TGCAGCTCAGTTGACGCCACAGCCTATGAGCAGTTCTTC.